Each of the 12 T cell receptor beta chains below was sequenced from the same sample in a study of cytomegalovirus exposure and HLA in healthy donors. Both 60 Vbeta primers and 13 Jbeta primers went into the PCR. The protocol was immunoSEQ multiplex PCR, while the TCRdb copy is restricted to in-frame clones and leaves out a portion. The table has 150,000 to 200,000 clones, around 79% seen once; the top ten hold around 1.4%. Sequencing was done on a sample of PBMCs. The receptor set was obtained from a woman in her forties or fifties in good health and CMV-seronegative.

The genes are TRBV7-6 and TRBJ1-5; D gene ambiguous. Trimming removed 1 base from V and 1 base from J, with 8 bases in between. There are 15 residues in the CDR3. Looked up from germline, CDR1 is SGHVS and CDR2 is FNYEAQ. DNA of the CDR3: TGTGCCAGCAGCTTAGGGAGCATAAGCAATCAGCCCCAGCATTTT. This sequence encodes CASSLGSISNQPQHF.

The gene calls are TRBV19 and TRBJ1-6; TRBD1 matches at 8 bases. The length of the CDR3 is 15 residues. V lost 6 bases, J lost 2 bases, and 3 bases stayed unmatched. In germline, CDR1 is LNHDA, CDR2 SQIVND (reference sequence). CDR3: CASRIQGAYNSPLHF. The CDR3 DNA is TGTGCCAGTAGGATACAGGGGGCCTATAATTCACCCCTCCACTTT. Drawing the rest from reference TRBV19 and TRBJ1-6, the complete variable domain is DGGITQSPKYLFRKEGQNVTLSCEQNLNHDAMYWYRQDPGQGLRLIYYSQIVNDFQKGDIAEGYSVSREKKESFPLTVTSAQKNPTAFYLCASRIQGAYNSPLHFGNGTRLTVT.

The V gene is TRBV7-9, the J gene TRBJ2-2; TRBD1 matches 8 bases. The J segment lost 2 bases and the V segment lost 1 base, leaving 12 bases of the junction unmatched. CDR1 and CDR2 (germline): SEHNR, FQNEAQ (reference sequence). CDR3 length: 19 residues. DNA of the CDR3: TGTGCCAGCAGCTTAGGACAGCTATCAGGGGGCAAAAACACCGGGGAGCTGTTTTTT. Amino acid sequence: CASSLGQLSGGKNTGELFF.

This clone was detected a few times. The rearrangement links TRBV15 to TRBJ2-7; TRBD1 is a possible D gene (5 bases). V lost 0 bases and J lost 2, with 11 bases in between. In germline, CDR1 is LNHNV, CDR2 YYDKDF (reference sequence). CDR3 length: 15 amino acids. This chain's CDR3 is CATSRDQGTPYEQYF. CDR3 coding DNA: TGTGCCACCAGCAGAGACCAGGGAACCCCCTACGAGCAGTACTTC.

The rearrangement joins TRBV7-9 to TRBJ1-4, with TRBD1 identical over 10 bases. CDR3 length: 14 residues. Trimming at V came to 6 bases and at J to 6 bases, leaving 4 bases not matched to a gene. Per the germline V gene, CDR1 is SEHNR and CDR2 is FQNEAQ (reference sequence). The CDR3 region is CASSTDRGHEKLFF. CDR3 coding DNA: TGTGCCAGCAGTACTGACAGGGGGCATGAAAAACTGTTTTTT.

The chain uses TRBV18 and TRBJ1-4; 7 bases align to TRBD1. This CDR3 has 15 amino acids. Germline-derived CDR1 and CDR2 are KGHSH and LQKENI. Losses at the gene ends were 5 bases for V and 5 bases for J; bases not matched to a gene: 8. The chain's CDR3 is CASSSTSRGNEKLFF. The CDR3 coding sequence is TGTGCCAGCTCATCCACGTCCAGGGGGAATGAAAAACTGTTTTTT.

This sequence joins TRBV9 and TRBJ2-5, with 9 nucleotides matching TRBD1. V was clipped by 4 bases and J by 5 bases; unmatched bases: 6. The CDR3 runs to 14 residues. Germline V gene sequence: CDR1 SGDLS, CDR2 YYNGEE. CDR3 protein: CASSQGQGRETQYF. CDR3 DNA: TGTGCCAGCAGCCAGGGACAGGGAAGGGAGACCCAGTACTTC.

This chain uses TRBV14 with TRBJ1-6; no clear D. This CDR3 spans 15 amino acids. CDR1 and CDR2 from the germline V gene are SGHDN and FVKESK. Trimming removed 0 bases at V and 7 bases at J, with 10 bases between. CDR3 sequence: CASSQEIGVNSPLHF. CDR3 DNA: TGTGCCAGCAGCCAAGAAATCGGGGTAAATTCACCCCTCCACTTT.

The V and J genes are TRBV11-2 and TRBJ2-7; possibly TRBD1 for D (6 bases). Between the trimmed V and J ends, which lost 0 bases and 7 bases, there was a span of 19 bases. CDR3 length: 16 amino acids. CDR1 and CDR2 (germline): SGHAT, FQNNGV. The CDR3 here is CASSLDPGTPPREQYF. The CDR3 DNA follows: TGTGCCAGCAGCTTAGACCCCGGGACACCTCCTCGGGAGCAGTACTTC.

The V call is TRBV4-3, the J call TRBJ1-4; D might be TRBD1 (5 bases). V shed 3 bases and J shed 7 bases, with 15 bases lying between them. The CDR3 runs to 15 residues. Germline CDR1 LGHNA, CDR2 YSLEER. Here the CDR3 DNA reads TGCGCCAGCAGCCATGCCCAGGGATTTCTTGAAAAACTGTTTTTT. Residues: CASSHAQGFLEKLFF.

This clone was recorded a few times. The gene calls are TRBV6-4 and TRBJ2-2, with D possibly matching TRBD2 (5 bases). V lost 3 bases and J lost 7, with 15 bases in between. The germline gives CDR1 MRHNA, CDR2 SNTAGT. CDR3 length equals 15 residues. This CDR3 reads CASSEEEGRVGELFF. CDR3 coding DNA: TGTGCCAGCAGTGAGGAGGAAGGTCGGGTCGGGGAGCTGTTTTTT.

The chain links TRBV27 to TRBJ2-7, with 13 positions matching TRBD2. Trimming removed 3 bases from V and 3 bases from J; junction bases left unmatched: 8. The CDR3 has 17 amino acids. Germline V gives CDR1 MNHEY, CDR2 SMNVEV (reference sequence). The CDR3 is CASSFNGLAGAFYEQYF. The CDR3 DNA follows: TGTGCCAGCAGTTTCAATGGACTAGCGGGAGCATTCTACGAGCAGTACTTC.